This TCR beta chain was observed in a study of cytomegalovirus exposure and HLA in healthy donors. Broader study findings: Most TCR sequences proved rare, with some public TCRs found in many donors.

There were likely unrecorded immune exposures, though donors were nominally healthy when sampled. The PCR contained 60 Vbeta and 13 Jbeta primers. The protocol was immunoSEQ multiplex PCR, while the TCRdb copy is restricted to in-frame clones and leaves out a portion. Here the sample spans 85,000 to 130,000 clones, roughly 9.1% being singletons. Of note for this clone: Its antigen remains unidentified.

Germline V gene lookup returns CDR1 SGDLS and CDR2 YYNGEE. The CDR3 is 17 residues long. The ends lost 2 bases at V and 2 bases at J; junction bases unmatched: 9. The gene calls are TRBV9 and TRBJ2-2; 7 bases line up with TRBD1. The specimen was PBMCs. The source of this sequence is a man aged 40-49 years in good health and CMV-seropositive. CDR3 amino acids: CASSVPRDRQNTGELFF. CDR3 sequence (DNA): TGTGCCAGCAGCGTTCCCCGGGACAGACAAAACACCGGGGAGCTGTTTTTT.